This is a list of T cell receptor beta chains from one sample in a study of CD8 T cells in Susac syndrome. TCRdb used MiXCR to reprocess the immunoSEQ multiplex PCR reads, holding one entry per CDR3 protein. Of 120,000 to 150,000 distinct CDR3 sequences listed, roughly 94% were seen once; the top ten hold 0.07% to 0.1%. Specimen: CD4+ T cells from PBMCs. The receptors originated from a human donor in good health. Both conserved end residues are part of each CDR3. Fields, in order: V gene, J gene, clone size, CDR3 protein. Clone size is given for some rows only: seen once, a few or many times, or a class if the clone is expanded.

TRBV10-3	TRBJ2-7	.	CAISDRGRTYEQYF
TRBV28	TRBJ1-1	.	CASSSPRPKLEAFF
TRBV27	TRBJ2-3	once	CASGLGAGRPDTQYF
TRBV5-6	TRBJ1-2	.	CASSFLNQGPANYGYTF
TRBV7-9	TRBJ2-5	.	CASSFRDRQETQYF
TRBV19	TRBJ1-2	.	CASSIQDRDGYTF
TRBV12-5	TRBJ2-1	.	CASGLVLPVAGVSTEQFF
TRBV18	TRBJ2-1	once	CASSPRAGAFNEQFF
TRBV10-3	TRBJ2-2	.	CAIRSGAPNTGELFF
TRBV5-6	TRBJ1-3	.	CASSASRDLARGNTIYF
TRBV20-1	TRBJ2-1	.	CSARLAGPKQFF
TRBV28	TRBJ2-7	.	CASATPYEQYF
TRBV6-1	TRBJ1-3	.	CATMTVTSRNTIYF
TRBV20-1	TRBJ1-3	.	CSAHGGGPSSGNTIYF
TRBV20-1	TRBJ2-3	.	CSWASPGGTRGTQYF
TRBV28	TRBJ2-4	.	CASSSQGQGAGYF
TRBV18	TRBJ1-5	.	CASSPGQGDQPQHF
TRBV19	TRBJ1-5	.	CASSILGDGNQPQHF
TRBV6-5	TRBJ2-7	.	CASSRTASYEQYF
TRBV9	TRBJ2-7	.	CASSSRDSFYEQYF
TRBV29-1	TRBJ2-1	.	CSVSPGLANEQFF
TRBV20-1	TRBJ2-7	.	CSAPRQGAYEQYF
TRBV5-4	TRBJ2-2	.	CASSRLAGTNTGELFF
TRBV2	TRBJ2-5	.	CASSRSLQETQYF
TRBV7-2	TRBJ2-5	.	CASSMYRDRGGETQYF
TRBV7-6	TRBJ1-1	.	CASSLLAGGHAFF
TRBV20-1	TRBJ2-2	.	CSATSGRAGELFF
TRBV7-9	TRBJ2-1	.	CASSESGASGWSSYNEQFF
TRBV5-6	TRBJ1-4	.	CASSSSRQGGEKLFF
TRBV9	TRBJ2-1	.	CASSVGWGRGSYNEQFF
TRBV12-3/TRBV12-4	TRBJ2-1	.	CASSSGRNEQFF